One and the same sample provided the 21 T cell receptor beta chains below, sequenced in a study of blood T cell repertoires in COVID-19. Libraries were prepared by immunoSEQ multiplex PCR; TCRdb keeps only in-frame clonotypes and omits some of them. The repertoire holds some 320,000 clones, with roughly 90% as singletons. Material for sequencing was PBMCs or T cells enriched from blood (not recorded which). These receptors were collected from a woman in her 30s who had been exposed to COVID-19.

A note on this clone: The limits of the CDR3 on the DNA are not certain, so only TCRdb's listed CDR3 is given. The chain recombines TRBV19 with TRBJ2-2; the table's D call of TRBD2 was not tested on the DNA. The CDR3 has 14 amino acids, counting both end residues. CDR1 is LNHDA, CDR2 SQIVND, per germline (reference sequence). The CDR3 loop reads CATKEVLRAGELFF.

The chain joins TRBV4-2 to TRBJ1-2, with D uncertain. There are 14 residues in the CDR3. Trimming removed 0 bases at V and 4 bases at J, with 9 bases between. Germline loops: CDR1 LGHNA, CDR2 YNFKEQ. The CDR3 bases are TGTGCCAGCAGCCAAGACCGGCAGGTCTATGGCTACACCTTC. Residues: CASSQDRQVYGYTF.

This clone was seen only a few times. The chain has TRBV19 and TRBJ1-2; D gene ambiguous. CDR1 and CDR2 from the germline V gene are LNHDA and SQIVND (reference sequence). V was trimmed by 6 bases and J by 4 bases, leaving 9 bases between them. This CDR3 contains 12 residues. CDR3 bases: TGTGCCAGTAGCGCAATCAGCTATGGCTACACCTTC. It codes for CASSAISYGYTF.

The V call is TRBV5-1, the J call TRBJ1-1, with D unclear. The CDR3 is 13 residues long. The germline V gene has CDR1 SGHRS and CDR2 YFSETQ. The V end was cut by 6 bases, the J end by 1 base, with 10 bases between. This CDR3 reads CASKTGENTEAFF. The CDR3 region has the DNA TGCGCCAGCAAGACCGGGGAGAACACTGAAGCTTTCTTT.

CDR3 amino acids: CASNRGPNTEAFF. In DNA form, the CDR3 reads TGTGCCAGTAACAGGGGACCGAACACTGAAGCTTTCTTT. The chain has TRBV12-3 or TRBV12-4 and TRBJ1-1, with TRBD1 identical over 7 bases. J gave up 1 base and V 9 bases, and 5 bases lay outside the gene matches. The CDR3 is 13 residues long.

The CDR3 region is CASSINRGSVEQYF. In nucleotides, the CDR3 is TGTGCCAGTAGTATAAACAGGGGTTCCGTCGAGCAGTACTTC. The rearrangement links TRBV19 to TRBJ2-7; 7 nucleotides agree with TRBD1. The germline gives CDR1 LNHDA, CDR2 SQIVND (reference sequence). Germline trimming cut 2 bases from V and 6 bases from J; bases unmatched to any gene: 7. This CDR3 is 14 amino acids long.

This clone was found a few times. J is TRBJ2-2 and V is TRBV9; possibly TRBD2 for D (6 bases). Between the trimmed V and J ends, which lost 1 base and 7 bases, there was a span of 8 bases. Germline-derived CDR1 and CDR2 are SGDLS and YYNGEE. The CDR3 is made up of 13 amino acids. The DNA of the CDR3 is TGTGCCAGCAGCGTATTGGGACTCGGGGAGCTGTTTTTT. Protein product: CASSVLGLGELFF. The full variable domain, in which reference TRBV9 and TRBJ2-2 provide the parts outside the CDR3, is DSGVTQTPKHLITATGQRVTLRCSPRSGDLSVYWYQQSLDQGLQFLIQYYNGEERAKGNILERFSAQQFPDLHSELNLSSLELGDSALYFCASSVLGLGELFFGEGSRLTVL.

The V gene is TRBV7-2, the J gene TRBJ2-7, with D possibly being TRBD1 (5 bases). The V end lost 5 bases, the J end lost 2 bases, and 10 bases lay between the germline ends. This CDR3 has 13 residues. Per the germline V gene, CDR1 is SGHTA and CDR2 is FQGNSA. CDR3 bases: TGTGCCAGCAGCAGACAGTACCCCTACGAGCAGTACTTC. Translated, it gives CASSRQYPYEQYF. The variable domain in full, completed from reference TRBV7-2 and TRBJ2-7, reads GAGVSQSPSNKVTEKGKDVELRCDPISGHTALYWYRQSLGQGLEFLIYFQGNSAPDKSGLPSDRFSAERTGGSVSTLTIQRTQQEDSAVYLCASSRQYPYEQYFGPGTRLTVT.

This chain joins TRBV5-1 and TRBJ2-3, with 7 bases fitting TRBD2. V lost 3 bases to trimming and J lost 4 bases; unmatched junction nucleotides: 8. The CDR3 is 15 residues long. Germline V lookup: CDR1 SGHRS, CDR2 YFSETQ. The CDR3 here is CASSWTSRLSDTQYF. CDR3 sequence (DNA): TGCGCCAGCAGCTGGACTAGTAGATTGTCAGATACGCAGTATTTT.

The chain uses TRBV7-8 and TRBJ2-5; D unclear. Germline loops: CDR1 SGHVS, CDR2 FQNEAQ. Trimming shortened V by 3 bases and J by 5 bases, and 10 bases separated the two germline ends. The CDR3 has 13 residues. The CDR3 here is CASSFTRAETQYF. Here the CDR3 DNA reads TGTGCCAGCAGCTTTACTCGCGCGGAGACCCAGTACTTC.

The gene calls are TRBV4-3 and TRBJ1-1, with D possibly matching TRBD1 (6 bases). The ends were cut back, 1 base at V and 5 bases at J, with 17 bases in the middle. CDR3 length equals 16 residues. Germline values: CDR1 LGHNA, CDR2 YSLEER. In nucleotides, the CDR3 is TGCGCCAGCAGCCAAGCCCTCCAGGGGAGCCGGACTGAAGCTTTCTTT. Translation: CASSQALQGSRTEAFF.

The CDR3 DNA reads TGCGCCAGCAGCCAAGACCGTGGCTACACCTTC. It is translated as CASSQDRGYTF. The chain recombines TRBV4-1 with TRBJ1-2; no reliable D call. The CDR3 runs 11 residues. V dropped 0 bases and J dropped 7 bases, with 3 bases sitting between them. Germline V CDR1 and CDR2: MGHRA, YSYEKL.

The CDR3 protein is CASSLGGGQGKEKLFF. In DNA form, the CDR3 reads TGCGCCAGCAGCTTGGGGGGAGGACAGGGAAAAGAAAAACTGTTTTTT. The genes are TRBV5-1 and TRBJ1-4; TRBD1 matches at 8 bases. This CDR3 has 16 amino acids. Germline V gives CDR1 SGHRS, CDR2 YFSETQ. Trimming at V came to 0 bases and at J to 8 bases, leaving 9 bases not matched to a gene.

This sequence joins TRBV7-3 and TRBJ2-1; 12 nucleotides match TRBD2. The germline gives CDR1 SGHTA, CDR2 FQGTGA. The CDR3 spans 14 residues. The trim removed 5 bases at V and 14 bases at J, leaving 10 bases unmatched. The CDR3 DNA is TGTGCCAGCAGCCCCAGCGCTAGCGGGGGGGCGGAGTTCTTC. Its translation: CASSPSASGGAEFF.

This chain connects TRBV2 to TRBJ2-1; possible D gene TRBD1, 5 bases. This CDR3 is 14 amino acids long. The V and J ends lost 3 bases and 8 bases respectively, with 14 bases between them. Germline assignment: CDR1 SNHLY and CDR2 FYNNEI. The CDR3 DNA reads TGTGCCAGCAGTGACTTCCAGGGCATCTATGAGCAGTTCTTC. Residues: CASSDFQGIYEQFF.

This chain connects TRBV2 to TRBJ2-1, with 8 positions matching TRBD2. The ends lost 9 bases at V and 5 bases at J; junction bases unmatched: 15. From germline, CDR1 is SNHLY and CDR2 FYNNEI. The CDR3 loop spans 16 amino acids. CDR3 residues: CARRDHGGANHNEQFF. CDR3 in DNA: TGTGCCAGGAGAGACCACGGGGGGGCGAATCACAATGAGCAGTTCTTC.

The CDR3 here is CASTLMTGGTGELFF. As DNA, the CDR3 is TGCGCCAGCACCCTCATGACAGGGGGAACCGGGGAGCTGTTTTTT. This chain uses TRBV5-1 with TRBJ2-2; 9 nucleotides line up with TRBD1. CDR1 SGHRS and CDR2 YFSETQ come from the germline V gene. V was clipped by 6 bases and J by 5 bases; unmatched bases: 8. This CDR3 contains 15 residues. Filled out from reference TRBV5-1 and TRBJ2-2, the complete variable domain reads KAGVTQTPRYLIKTRGQQVTLSCSPISGHRSVSWYQQTPGQGLQFLFEYFSETQRNKGNFPGRFSGRQFSNSRSEMNVSTLELGDSALYLCASTLMTGGTGELFFGEGSRLTVL.

The V gene is TRBV11-2, the J gene TRBJ1-2; a possible D gene is TRBD1 (6 bases). The CDR3 totals 14 residues. CDR1 is SGHAT, CDR2 FQNNGV, per germline. Deletions cut 4 bases from V and 1 base from J, with 10 bases between. The CDR3 here is CASSSDRSNYGYTF. CDR3 bases: TGTGCCAGCAGCTCGGACAGAAGTAACTATGGCTACACCTTC.

The J gene is TRBJ1-4, the V gene TRBV2, with 9 bases matching TRBD1. CDR3 length: 16 amino acids. With V trimmed by 6 bases and J by 0 bases, 5 bases remained unmatched. CDR1 and CDR2 from the germline V gene are SNHLY and FYNNEI. CDR3 bases: TGTGCCAGCAGGAAGGGACAGGGAACAACTAATGAAAAACTGTTTTTT. Encoded protein: CASRKGQGTTNEKLFF. Combining the CDR3 with reference TRBV2 and TRBJ1-4 gives the whole variable domain EPEVTQTPSHQVTQMGQEVILRCVPISNHLYFYWYRQILGQKVEFLVSFYNNEISEKSEIFDDQFSVERPDGSNFTLKIRSTKLEDSAMYFCASRKGQGTTNEKLFFGSGTQLSVL.

This clone was seen a single time. The chain links TRBV6-5 to TRBJ2-1; 8 bases match TRBD2. The CDR3 length is 14 residues. After removal of 6 bases from V and 3 bases from J, the junction contained 4 bases not matched to a gene. Germline values: CDR1 MNHEY, CDR2 SVGAGI. CDR3 coding DNA: TGTGCCAGCAGCCCGGGGGGGGGCTACAATGAGCAGTTCTTC. Its translation: CASSPGGGYNEQFF.

This clone has more than one count but fewer than ten. The V gene is TRBV19, the J gene TRBJ2-2; the match to TRBD1 covers 8 bases. This CDR3 contains 15 residues. Germline CDR1 is LNHDA and CDR2 is SQIVND (reference sequence). The trim removed 9 bases at V and 4 bases at J, leaving 10 bases unmatched. In DNA, the CDR3 is TGTGCCAGCCAGCATCAGACAGGGGCCACCGGGGAGCTGTTTTTT. Amino acids: CASQHQTGATGELFF.